Presented here are 32 T cell receptor beta chains from one specimen sequenced in a study of CD8+ T cells in alopecia areata. RNA, once extracted, was reverse transcribed into cDNA for use as the sequencing template. The protocol was immunoSEQ multiplex PCR, while the TCRdb copy is restricted to in-frame clones and leaves out a portion. The table lists roughly 120,000 clones, 55% to 65% of them singletons. Sequences were obtained from CD4+ T cells sorted from blood. Every receptor here comes from a human donor in good health.

The V call is TRBV9, the J call TRBJ2-5, with D perhaps matching TRBD1 (6 bases). CDR3 length: 14 residues. Germline lookup yields CDR1 SGDLS and CDR2 YYNGEE. Trimming took off 2 bases at V and 5 bases at J, with 13 bases between the two ends. CDR3 in DNA: TGTGCCAGCAGCGTTCAGGGGTCCTGGGAGACCCAGTACTTC. Translating it yields CASSVQGSWETQYF.

About this clone itself: An end of the junction does not agree with germline; a read error may underlie this. Here the CDR3 reads CASSSTRGQKTQYF. CDR3 coding DNA: TGTGCCAGCAGCTCAACTAGGGGCCAAAAGACCCAGTACTTC. The chain joins TRBV7-2 to TRBJ2-5, with D perhaps being TRBD1 or TRBD2 (5 bases each). The germline V gene encodes CDR1 SGHTA and CDR2 FQGNSA. The CDR3 consists of 14 residues. Full variable domain (outside the CDR3, taken from reference TRBV7-2 and TRBJ2-5): GAGVSQSPSNKVTEKGKDVELRCDPISGHTALYWYRQSLGQGLEFLIYFQGNSAPDKSGLPSDRFSAERTGGSVSTLTIQRTQQEDSAVYLCASSSTRGQKTQYFGPGTRLLVL.

The chain links TRBV14 to TRBJ1-1, with a tentative D call TRBD1 (6 bases). This CDR3 contains 15 residues. V lost 1 base and J lost 2, with 11 bases in between. The germline V gene encodes CDR1 SGHDN and CDR2 FVKESK. The CDR3, as DNA: TGTGCCAGCAGCCAAGGGCCAGGGGCCAACACTGAAGCTTTCTTT. It codes for CASSQGPGANTEAFF.

The rearrangement uses TRBV9 and TRBJ2-2, with D perhaps matching TRBD2 (5 bases). Germline CDR1 is SGDLS and CDR2 is YYNGEE. The CDR3 extends over 15 amino acids. Trimming took off 0 bases at V and 7 bases at J, with 13 bases between the two ends. Here the CDR3 DNA reads TGTGCCAGCAGCGTAGATCCTAGCTCGGGCGGGGAGCTGTTTTTT. As protein: CASSVDPSSGGELFF.

The rearrangement joins TRBV5-1 to TRBJ2-3; D is possibly TRBD1 or TRBD2 (5 bases each). CDR3 length equals 14 residues. CDR1 is SGHRS and CDR2 is YFSETQ in the germline V gene. V shed 3 bases and J shed 1 base, with 9 bases lying between them. CDR3 sequence reads: CASSSGTRTDTQYF. The DNA for the CDR3 is TGCGCCAGCAGCTCCGGGACCCGCACAGATACGCAGTATTTT.

This clone appeared once. This sequence joins TRBV30 and TRBJ2-1; the D gene could be TRBD1 or TRBD2 (5 bases each). V was cut by 4 bases and J by 1 base, with 11 bases left in between. Per germline, CDR1 GTSNPN and CDR2 SVGIG (reference sequence). CDR3 length: 14 amino acids. The CDR3 loop reads CAWKKGSSYNEQFF. The CDR3, as DNA: TGTGCCTGGAAGAAGGGGAGTTCCTACAATGAGCAGTTCTTC.

V gene TRBV10-2 combines with J gene TRBJ1-5; TRBD1 is a possible D gene (5 bases). Germline V gene data show CDR1 as WSHSY and CDR2 as SAAADI. The CDR3 consists of 12 residues. V lost 8 bases and J lost 0, with 5 bases in between. The CDR3 region is CASGGSNQPQHF. For the CDR3, the DNA is TGCGCCAGCGGGGGTAGCAATCAGCCCCAGCATTTT.

This clone is a singleton in its sample. The V and J genes are TRBV7-2 and TRBJ1-4, with D perhaps TRBD1 (5 bases). Trimming removed 5 bases from V and 7 bases from J, with 17 bases in between. This CDR3 has 15 amino acids. Per the germline V gene, CDR1 is SGHTA and CDR2 is FQGNSA. Here the CDR3 reads CASSQEGESGEKLFF. The CDR3 bases are TGTGCCAGCAGCCAAGAAGGGGAAAGCGGTGAAAAACTGTTTTTT.

This chain connects TRBV27 to TRBJ2-5; D may correspond to TRBD1 or TRBD2 (5 bases each). V lost 2 bases and J lost 9, with 16 bases in between. This CDR3 has 14 amino acids. Germline CDR1 reads MNHEY; CDR2 reads SMNVEV (reference sequence). The CDR3 loop reads CASSLDRWGTAQYF. CDR3 nucleotide sequence: TGTGCCAGCAGTTTAGATAGATGGGGGACCGCCCAGTACTTC.

The J gene is TRBJ1-1, the V gene TRBV5-1; 7 bases map to TRBD1. Germline assignment: CDR1 SGHRS and CDR2 YFSETQ. CDR3 size: 14 residues. V lost 3 bases to trimming and J lost 1 base; unmatched junction nucleotides: 3. The CDR3 DNA reads TGCGCCAGCAGCTCCCGGACAGGGAACACTGAAGCTTTCTTT. Residues: CASSSRTGNTEAFF. Supplemented by reference TRBV5-1 and TRBJ1-1, the full variable domain reads KAGVTQTPRYLIKTRGQQVTLSCSPISGHRSVSWYQQTPGQGLQFLFEYFSETQRNKGNFPGRFSGRQFSNSRSEMNVSTLELGDSALYLCASSSRTGNTEAFFGQGTRLTVV.

The chain links TRBV23-1 to TRBJ2-7; D is perhaps TRBD2 (7 bases). TRBV23-1 is classed as an ORF, of uncertain function. Deletions cut 0 bases from V and 5 bases from J, with 17 bases between. The CDR3 is made up of 16 amino acids. Here the CDR3 reads CASSQSPGGRGHEQYF. The DNA of the CDR3 is TGCGCCAGCAGTCAATCCCCCGGGGGGCGAGGCCACGAGCAGTACTTC.

The chain is built from TRBV30 and TRBJ2-6; D is possibly TRBD2 (5 bases). V was trimmed by 2 bases and J by 0 bases, leaving 5 bases between them. The germline gives CDR1 GTSNPN, CDR2 SVGIG (reference sequence). This CDR3 contains 14 residues. CDR3 residues: CAWSRDSGANVLTF. The DNA for the CDR3 is TGTGCCTGGAGTCGGGACTCTGGGGCCAACGTCCTGACTTTC.

In its sample, this clone was seen once. The V call is TRBV7-2, the J call TRBJ2-3; D may be TRBD1 or TRBD2 (5 bases each). The germline gives CDR1 SGHTA, CDR2 FQGNSA. V shed 5 bases and J shed 8 bases, with 14 bases lying between them. CDR3 length: 13 amino acids. The DNA of the CDR3 is TGTGCCAGCAGCCAAGAGGGGTGGGGTACGCAGTATTTT. Amino acid sequence: CASSQEGWGTQYF.

For this clone: One junction end does not reproduce the germline sequence, and a read error may be involved. The chain has TRBV25-1 and TRBJ2-7; TRBD2 aligns across 11 bases. Germline V gives CDR1 MGHDK, CDR2 SYGVNS. This CDR3 has 13 residues. CDR3 region: CASRGLAEGEQHF. DNA for the CDR3: TGTGCCAGCAGGGGACTAGCGGAGGGCGAGCAGCACTTC.

V usage is TRBV4-1 and J usage is TRBJ1-2, with D unclear. V lost 0 bases, J lost 8 bases, and 10 bases lay in between. Per germline, CDR1 MGHRA and CDR2 YSYEKL. The CDR3 totals 13 residues. DNA for the CDR3: TGCGCCAGCAGCCAAGATGCGGGTCGCGGCTACACCTTC. Residues: CASSQDAGRGYTF.

This chain joins TRBV29-1 and TRBJ1-1; D remains ambiguous. V gave up 4 bases and J gave up 6 bases, with 12 bases separating them. The CDR3 loop spans 12 amino acids. Germline V gene lookup returns CDR1 SQVTM and CDR2 ANQGSEA. CDR3 sequence (DNA): TGCAGCGTTGGGTCGGGGAGTTCTGAAGCTTTCTTT. It translates to CSVGSGSSEAFF.

The V and J genes are TRBV19 and TRBJ1-1, with 8 bases aligning to TRBD1. In germline, CDR1 is LNHDA, CDR2 SQIVND (reference sequence). This CDR3 is built from 14 residues. V lost 7 bases to trimming and J lost 4 bases; unmatched junction nucleotides: 8. The CDR3 sequence: CASTRNRGGTEAFF. The CDR3 region has the DNA TGTGCCAGTACCAGGAACAGGGGGGGCACTGAAGCTTTCTTT.

Comment on this clone: The sample has other DNA sequences that encode this CDR3 too. V usage is TRBV4-1 and J usage is TRBJ2-3, with D possibly TRBD2 on 6 matching bases. V gave up 1 base and J gave up 3 bases, with 11 bases separating them. The germline V gene encodes CDR1 MGHRA and CDR2 YSYEKL. The CDR3 sequence is 15 residues long. CDR3 sequence reads: CASSQVGGSTDTQYF. The CDR3 nucleotides read TGCGCCAGCAGCCAAGTCGGGGGTTCGACAGATACGCAGTATTTT.

This clone was detected only a few times. The chain combines TRBV2 with TRBJ1-2; D is uncertain. The CDR3 loop spans 12 amino acids. V shed 5 bases and J shed 9 bases, with 13 bases lying between them. Germline CDR1 reads SNHLY; CDR2 reads FYNNEI. The CDR3 reads CASSSERVSYTF. The CDR3 coding sequence is TGTGCCAGCAGTTCAGAGAGGGTTAGCTACACCTTC.

The gene calls are TRBV2 and TRBJ2-4; D may match TRBD1 or TRBD2 (6 bases each). This CDR3 is 12 amino acids long. V was clipped by 6 bases and J by 11 bases, with 14 bases between them. The germline CDR1 and CDR2 sequences are SNHLY and FYNNEI. The CDR3 region has the DNA TGTGCCAGCAGCGGGGGCCCAGAGGTTCAGTACTTC. This sequence encodes CASSGGPEVQYF.

This clone was found once. This rearrangement joins TRBV4-1 to TRBJ2-5; the D gene is possibly TRBD1 (5 bases). This CDR3 spans 16 amino acids. Per germline, CDR1 MGHRA and CDR2 YSYEKL. V was shortened by 1 base and J by 5 bases, with 17 bases between the two germline ends. CDR3 coding DNA: TGCGCCAGCAGCCAAGTTGGGGCAGGCACTGGGGAGACCCAGTACTTC. It encodes CASSQVGAGTGETQYF.

CDR3 residues: CASRYQGNSPLHF. CDR3 nucleotides: TGCGCCAGCAGATATCAGGGTAATTCACCCCTCCACTTT. The rearrangement links TRBV5-1 to TRBJ1-6; tentatively, D is TRBD1 (5 bases). The CDR3 loop spans 13 amino acids. Trimming took 5 bases from V and 6 from J, leaving 9 bases between them. CDR1 SGHRS and CDR2 YFSETQ come from the germline V gene. Drawing the rest from reference TRBV5-1 and TRBJ1-6, the complete variable domain is KAGVTQTPRYLIKTRGQQVTLSCSPISGHRSVSWYQQTPGQGLQFLFEYFSETQRNKGNFPGRFSGRQFSNSRSEMNVSTLELGDSALYLCASRYQGNSPLHFGNGTRLTVT.

The chain joins TRBV2 to TRBJ1-1, with TRBD1 matching over 8 bases. The CDR3 has 12 amino acids. Looked up from germline, CDR1 is SNHLY and CDR2 is FYNNEI. V was pared by 2 bases and J by 11 bases, with 4 bases of the junction left unmatched. CDR3 protein: CASSEPTGDAFF. CDR3 in DNA: TGTGCCAGCAGTGAACCGACAGGGGACGCTTTCTTT.

This chain links TRBV10-3 with TRBJ2-5; perhaps TRBD2 as D (6 bases). The germline gives CDR1 ENHRY, CDR2 SYGVKD. The CDR3 sequence is 13 residues long. Trimming took off 2 bases at V and 7 bases at J, with 11 bases between the two ends. Here the CDR3 DNA reads TGTGCCATCAGTGAGGTACTGGGGGGGACCCAGTACTTC. It translates to CAISEVLGGTQYF.

The rearrangement links TRBV29-1 to TRBJ1-1; 8 positions match TRBD1. J gave up 5 bases and V 5 bases, and 7 bases lay outside the gene matches. This CDR3 spans 13 amino acids. Germline V gives CDR1 SQVTM, CDR2 ANQGSEA. For the CDR3, the DNA is TGCAGCGTTTCGCGGACAGGGCGGACTGAAGCTTTCTTT. The encoded protein is CSVSRTGRTEAFF.

The V call is TRBV7-9, the J call TRBJ1-1, with TRBD1 as a possible D gene (6 bases). CDR1 is SEHNR and CDR2 is FQNEAQ in the germline V gene (reference sequence). The CDR3 consists of 15 residues. Trimming removed 5 bases from V and 4 bases from J, with 17 bases in between. The CDR3 sequence: CASSQGSIRGTEAFF. The CDR3 nucleotides are TGTGCCAGCAGCCAGGGGTCCATTAGGGGCACTGAAGCTTTCTTT.

This clone occurred a few times. The chain is built from TRBV2 and TRBJ1-2; D gene ambiguous. Trimming took 10 bases from V and 1 from J, leaving 10 bases between them. The CDR3 runs 12 residues. CDR1 is SNHLY, CDR2 FYNNEI, per germline. CDR3: CAISSGNYGYTF. CDR3 sequence (DNA): TGTGCCATTTCTTCGGGTAACTATGGCTACACCTTC. The full variable domain, its missing parts supplied by reference TRBV2 and TRBJ1-2, is EPEVTQTPSHQVTQMGQEVILRCVPISNHLYFYWYRQILGQKVEFLVSFYNNEISEKSEIFDDQFSVERPDGSNFTLKIRSTKLEDSAMYFCAISSGNYGYTFGSGTRLTVV.

The table lists this clone with a few counts. The rearrangement joins TRBV19 to TRBJ1-2; D perhaps matches TRBD1 (6 bases). Germline V lookup: CDR1 LNHDA, CDR2 SQIVND (reference sequence). Trimming removed 5 bases from V and 5 bases from J, with 12 bases in between. This CDR3 has 13 residues. The DNA for the CDR3 is TGTGCCAGTAGTCCCCCAGGGGAATATGGCTACACCTTC. This translates into CASSPPGEYGYTF.

This chain links TRBV4-1 with TRBJ1-2; no firm D call. V lost 0 bases and J 5 bases, leaving 13 bases between the germline ends. The CDR3 runs 15 residues. Germline V gives CDR1 MGHRA, CDR2 YSYEKL. CDR3 loop: CASSQEVDLVYGYTF. The CDR3 region has the DNA TGCGCCAGCAGCCAAGAAGTGGATCTTGTGTATGGCTACACCTTC.

The sample holds a few counts of this clone. The chain employs TRBV5-1 and TRBJ1-1, with TRBD1 matching over 8 bases. Losses at the gene ends were 4 bases for V and 1 base for J; bases not matched to a gene: 6. This CDR3 is built from 15 residues. In germline, CDR1 is SGHRS, CDR2 YFSETQ. CDR3 sequence: CASSDGTGWNTEAFF. The CDR3 DNA follows: TGCGCCAGCAGCGACGGGACAGGATGGAACACTGAAGCTTTCTTT.

This clone appeared a single time. The rearrangement uses TRBV11-2 and TRBJ1-5; D remains ambiguous. The germline V gene encodes CDR1 SGHAT and CDR2 FQNNGV. This CDR3 is 15 amino acids long. Trimming pared 5 bases from V and 0 bases from J, leaving 11 bases between. The CDR3 nucleotides read TGTGCCAGCAGCCCGCGGACGGATAGCAATCAGCCCCAGCATTTT. It is translated as CASSPRTDSNQPQHF.

The chain recombines TRBV2 with TRBJ1-4; D gene ambiguous. Trimming removed 4 bases from V and 2 bases from J, with 14 bases in between. The CDR3 runs to 16 residues. From germline, CDR1 is SNHLY and CDR2 FYNNEI. CDR3 loop: CASSVPRRATNEKLFF. As DNA, the CDR3 is TGTGCCAGCAGTGTACCCAGGAGAGCTACTAATGAAAAACTGTTTTTT.